Sequencing of this T cell receptor beta chain was carried out in a study of T cell clonality in common variable immunodeficiency. Study-level points and caveats: Links between repertoire features and CVID complications were heterogeneity-limited. CVID subjects shared fewer TCRbeta clones than healthy controls did.

CDR1 and CDR2 from the germline V gene are SGHRS and YFSETQ. CDR3 size: 15 residues. V gave up 0 bases and J gave up 3 bases, with 9 bases separating them. Most patients and controls had Caucasian heritage. Profiling relied on immunoSEQ multiplex PCR, and the TCRdb table lists in-frame clones only, not all of them. The table lists tens of thousands of clones, with no singletons. This clone has at least ten counts. The antigen is not known. The read is 3 residues too short to cover the CDR3 end, so that end is filled in from the germline J gene. The TCR was taken from a person aged 18-70 years in good health. The chain has TRBV5-1 and TRBJ2-2; D is undetermined. The specimen sequenced was peripheral blood mononuclear cells. The CDR3 region is CASSLDSRDTGELFF. The sequenced CDR3 bases are TGCGCCAGCAGCTTGGACTCGCGCGACACCGGGGAG.